Listed here is a single T cell receptor beta chain. The data are from a study of blood T cell repertoires in COVID-19. Looking at the study overall: The United States, Italy and Spain provided the acute and convalescent COVID-19 samples. Nucleic acid was either cDNA or gDNA, and it came from T cells, B-cell-depleted T cells, or PBMCs.

In the original processing: How many nucleated cells were present was estimated from reference gene primer amplification. This table comes from immunoSEQ multiplex PCR, and its TCRdb copy is limited to in-frame clones, with some not included. The V and J calls and clone size are taken from that table; D and trimming were inferred from the DNA. The profile shows under 95,000 clones, about 80% of them singletons. Germline CDR1 MDHEN, CDR2 SYDVKM. Between the trimmed V and J ends, which lost 5 bases and 8 bases, there was a span of 21 bases. The CDR3 sequence is 15 residues long. The V and J genes are TRBV28 and TRBJ1-1, with D perhaps matching TRBD1 (6 bases). Sequenced input: peripheral blood. The sequence was obtained from a woman in her seventies with acute or convalescent COVID-19. CDR3 in DNA: TGTGCCAGCAGTCCAGGACAGACACGAAGTCGGGAAGCTTTCTTT. Residues: CASSPGQTRSREAFF.